This TCR beta chain appears in the sequencing data of a study of T cell repertoires in cytomegalovirus infection. At the level of the study: CMV infection together with matching HLA type was indicated by public TCR beta signatures.

This clonotype came up many times. The CDR3 has 21 amino acids. The germline CDR1 and CDR2 sequences are SGHTA and FQGNSA. V gave up 1 base and J gave up 1 base, with 26 bases separating them. TCRdb itself ran the reads through MiXCR, one entry per CDR3 protein. Among roughly 720,000 distinct CDR3 sequences, 35% to 45% were seen once, and the ten largest hold 2.5% to 3.5%. The sample was PBMCs. This TCR derives from a human donor in good health (CMV status not recorded). Some clones in this sample may be carry-over from other donors' samples. The chain employs TRBV7-2 and TRBJ2-1, with D perhaps matching TRBD2 (6 bases). In DNA, the CDR3 is TGTGCCAGCAGCTTAGTGGGTAGAGAGGGAGGAAAGTATGTTTCCTACAATGAGCAGTTCTTC. Translated: CASSLVGREGGKYVSYNEQFF.